A selection of T cell receptor beta chains follows, all from one sample in a study of T-cell memory formation after mild COVID-19. TCRdb reprocessed the 5' RACE reads with MiXCR, giving one entry per CDR3 protein. The sample yields around 200,000 distinct CDR3 sequences, approximately 18% seen once. The sample comprised PBMCs or a T cell subset sorted from them (not recorded which). All receptors come from a man younger than 35 who had mild COVID-19 (a few samples of this study predate the infection). Cell type and time point are not known. CDR3s include the opening cysteine and the closing phenylalanine or tryptophan. The D gene is left open where the match is weak. Some rows have no size entry. The others give once, few or many, or a class for an expanded clone.

D gene	clone size	V gene	J gene	CDR3 DNA	CDR3 protein
NA	many	TRBV6-2/TRBV6-3	TRBJ2-5	TGTGCCAGCAGTTCAGCAGAAGAGACCCAGTACTTC	CASSSAEETQYF
TRBD1	NA	TRBV7-3	TRBJ2-2	TGTGCCAGCAGCACAGGGGGGACCGGGGAGCTGTTTTTT	CASSTGGTGELFF
NA	few	TRBV7-2	TRBJ2-5	TGTGCCAGCAGTCGACGGAGACAAGAGACCCAGTACTTC	CASSRRRQETQYF
NA	NA	TRBV20-1	TRBJ2-3	TGCAGTGCTAGGGGGGGGGCGACAAAAGATACGCAGTATTTT	CSARGGATKDTQYF
NA	NA	TRBV29-1	TRBJ2-3	TGCAGCGTTGCCCCAGCCGGGACTAGCACAGATACGCAGTATTTT	CSVAPAGTSTDTQYF
NA	few	TRBV20-1	TRBJ2-7	TGCAGTGTAGGTCGAAGAAGCCGCGGAGGGGACGAGCAGTACTTC	CSVGRRSRGGDEQYF
TRBD2	few	TRBV11-2	TRBJ2-7	TGTGCCAGCAGCACCGGTGGACTAGCGGGTGCAAACGAGCAGTACTTC	CASSTGGLAGANEQYF
NA	NA	TRBV5-1	TRBJ2-1	TGCGCCAGCAGCGCCGACCTCCAGGGGAGGGGTGAGCAGTTCTTC	CASSADLQGRGEQFF
NA	few	TRBV12-5	TRBJ1-6	TGTGCTAGTGGTTTGTCCCCCGGGGGGTCACCCCTCCACTTT	CASGLSPGGSPLHF
TRBD1	NA	TRBV5-1	TRBJ1-4	TGCGCCAGCAGCGGGACAGGGGCCCTTAATGAAAAACTGTTTTTT	CASSGTGALNEKLFF
NA	many	TRBV5-1	TRBJ2-3	TGCGCCAGCAGCACAGATACGCAGTATTTT	CASSTDTQYF
NA	few	TRBV27	TRBJ2-1	TGTGCCAGCAGGTCCTCGACGTCGTATGAGCAGTTCTTC	CASRSSTSYEQFF
TRBD1	NA	TRBV20-1	TRBJ2-2	TGCAGTGCTGACAGGGGGTCCTTGGGCACCGGGGAGCTGTTTTTT	CSADRGSLGTGELFF
NA	NA	TRBV23-1	TRBJ2-7	TGCGCCAGCAGTCAATCGTATCAGGCAGGTCACCTCTACGAGCAGTACTTC	CASSQSYQAGHLYEQYF
TRBD1	few	TRBV5-1	TRBJ2-4	TGCGCCAGCAGCTCCCCGGGACAGCGGAAGGCCAAAAACATTCAGTACTTC	CASSSPGQRKAKNIQYF
TRBD2	once	TRBV20-1	TRBJ2-3	TGCAGTGCTACTAACAGGCGGGGGGACAGCACAGATACGCAGTATTTT	CSATNRRGDSTDTQYF
NA	many	TRBV7-9	TRBJ2-4	TGTGCCAGCAGCTTATTGCACATTCAGTACTTC	CASSLLHIQYF
TRBD2	NA	TRBV18	TRBJ2-3	TGTGCCAGCTCTCCCGGGACTAGCGGGGGAAGCACAGATACGCAGTATTTT	CASSPGTSGGSTDTQYF
TRBD1	NA	TRBV4-3	TRBJ2-2	TGCGCCAGCAGCCAGGATCCAGGGACAGAAAGCACCGGGGAGCTGTTTTTT	CASSQDPGTESTGELFF
TRBD1	NA	TRBV9	TRBJ2-1	TGTGCCAGCAGCCCGAGGGACAGGGTCTATGAGCAGTTCTTC	CASSPRDRVYEQFF
NA	few	TRBV6-2/TRBV6-3	TRBJ2-3	TGTGCCAGCAGAGGACAGACTAGCACAGATACGCAGTATTTT	CASRGQTSTDTQYF
NA	many	TRBV5-1	TRBJ1-1	TGCGCCAGCAGCTTGGGACCCATAGGGAACACTGAAGCTTTCTTT	CASSLGPIGNTEAFF
TRBD1	NA	TRBV5-5	TRBJ1-2	TGTGCCAGCAGCTGGACAGGGAGATCGGTGGACTATGGCTACACCTTC	CASSWTGRSVDYGYTF
NA	few	TRBV20-1	TRBJ1-1	TGCAGTGCTAGAGCTAATCGAGGGGTGAACACTGAAGCTTTCTTT	CSARANRGVNTEAFF
NA	NA	TRBV5-1	TRBJ1-3	TGCGCCAGCAGCCCGCCGGGGGGAAACACCATATATTTT	CASSPPGGNTIYF
NA	few	TRBV15	TRBJ1-1	TGTGCCACCAGCGCCCAGTCGAACACTGAAGCTTTCTTT	CATSAQSNTEAFF
NA	few	TRBV7-2	TRBJ1-1	TGTGCCAGCAGCCCCGGGGCGGCGAACACTGAAGCTTTCTTT	CASSPGAANTEAFF
NA	NA	TRBV7-8	TRBJ1-5	TGTGCCAGCAGCCCAACTTGGGGAAGGTATAGCAATCAGCCCCAGCATTTT	CASSPTWGRYSNQPQHF
TRBD2	NA	TRBV12-3/TRBV12-4	TRBJ2-2	TGTGCCAGCAGTCTGGGACTAGCGGGGACGAACACCGGGGAGCTGTTTTTT	CASSLGLAGTNTGELFF
NA	few	TRBV10-3	TRBJ1-3	TGTGCCATCAGTGAGTCCGGACCGATGTTATACACCATATATTTT	CAISESGPMLYTIYF
TRBD1	many	TRBV15	TRBJ2-5	TGTGCCACCAGCCGTGACAGGGGGTGGGAAGAGACCCAGTACTTC	CATSRDRGWEETQYF
NA	NA	TRBV7-2	TRBJ1-6	TGTGCTGGAGGTGGGGGGAATAATTCACCCCTCCACTTT	CAGGGGNNSPLHF
NA	few	TRBV10-3	TRBJ1-1	TGTGCCATCTCCGGGGCGGAAAACACTGAAGCTTTCTTT	CAISGAENTEAFF
NA	NA	TRBV7-2	TRBJ2-7	TGTGCCAGCAGCCCAGCGGCGGGGTACGAGCAGTACTTC	CASSPAAGYEQYF
TRBD1	NA	TRBV30	TRBJ2-7	TGTGCCTGGAGACTGACAGGGACCTACGAGCAGTACTTC	CAWRLTGTYEQYF
NA	many	TRBV4-1	TRBJ1-5	TGCGCCAGCAGCCAAGGAGGGAATCAGCCCCAGCATTTT	CASSQGGNQPQHF
NA	NA	TRBV18	TRBJ2-7	TGTGCCAGCTCACCACCAGGGACACCGGTCTACGAGCAGTACTTC	CASSPPGTPVYEQYF
NA	few	TRBV29-1	TRBJ1-4	TGCAGCGTTGATGACACCTCAACAACTAATGAAAAACTGTTTTTT	CSVDDTSTTNEKLFF
NA	NA	TRBV7-2	TRBJ1-5	TGTGCCAGCAGCTTAGTTGGGGGCGCGGGCAATCAGCCCCAGCATTTT	CASSLVGGAGNQPQHF
NA	NA	TRBV19	TRBJ2-5	TGTGCCAGTAGTGACCACGGGGCGTTAGCGACCCAGTACTTC	CASSDHGALATQYF
NA	few	TRBV7-2	TRBJ2-1	TGTGCCAGCAGCTCGGACCCACCTGGCACTGGGGAGCAGTTCTTC	CASSSDPPGTGEQFF
TRBD2	NA	TRBV5-1	TRBJ2-3	TGCGCCAGCAGCTTGTCGCTAGCGGGGGCAGATACGCAGTATTTT	CASSLSLAGADTQYF
TRBD1	few	TRBV4-2	TRBJ1-4	TGTGCCAGCAGCCAGGGACAGGGAGATGAAAAACTGTTTTTT	CASSQGQGDEKLFF
NA	few	TRBV24-1	TRBJ1-2	TGTGCCACCAGTCAATCCCAGGGTTTTGGAGGCTACACCTTC	CATSQSQGFGGYTF
NA	NA	TRBV6-6	TRBJ1-1	TGTGCCAGCAGTCCCGGGGGCACCCGGTTGGCTTTCTTT	CASSPGGTRLAFF
TRBD1	NA	TRBV5-1	TRBJ2-5	TGCGCCAGCAGCGGACAGGGACAGGGGGGAGAGACCCAGTACTTC	CASSGQGQGGETQYF
TRBD1	NA	TRBV6-6	TRBJ1-4	TGTGCCAGCAGTTCCCCGGGACAGGGTGATGAAAAACTGTTTTTT	CASSSPGQGDEKLFF
TRBD2	few	TRBV6-4	TRBJ2-1	TGTGCCAGCAGTGTTGAGGCGGGGGGGCAAGTTGAGCAGTTCTTC	CASSVEAGGQVEQFF
NA	many	TRBV5-1	TRBJ2-2	TGCGCCAGCAGCTTGGAGGGCCTCACCGGGGAGCTGTTTTTT	CASSLEGLTGELFF
NA	NA	TRBV2	TRBJ1-6	TGTGCCAGCAGTGTCGACAGTCCCTATAATTCACCCCTCCACTTT	CASSVDSPYNSPLHF
NA	many	TRBV4-2	TRBJ2-5	TGTGCCAGCAGCCCGACAGGCCAAGAGACCCAGTACTTC	CASSPTGQETQYF
NA	few	TRBV15	TRBJ2-3	TGTGCCACCAGCAGAGACGGCCCCACAGATACGCAGTATTTT	CATSRDGPTDTQYF
NA	few	TRBV7-8	TRBJ2-3	TGTGCCAGCAGCTTTGTAGCTCCTGGGGAGGATACGCAGTATTTT	CASSFVAPGEDTQYF
NA	NA	TRBV6-7	TRBJ2-4	TGTGCCAGCAGTTGCCCTTGGGGGCAGGGGCAAAACATTCAGTACTTC	CASSCPWGQGQNIQYF
NA	few	TRBV4-2	TRBJ2-4	TGTGCCAGCAGCCAAGACTACGGCTGGCTGAGCAAAAACATTCAGTACTTC	CASSQDYGWLSKNIQYF
NA	NA	TRBV4-3	TRBJ2-7	TGCGCCAGCAGCCAAGACGCCAGGACAGCCTACGAGCAGTACTTC	CASSQDARTAYEQYF